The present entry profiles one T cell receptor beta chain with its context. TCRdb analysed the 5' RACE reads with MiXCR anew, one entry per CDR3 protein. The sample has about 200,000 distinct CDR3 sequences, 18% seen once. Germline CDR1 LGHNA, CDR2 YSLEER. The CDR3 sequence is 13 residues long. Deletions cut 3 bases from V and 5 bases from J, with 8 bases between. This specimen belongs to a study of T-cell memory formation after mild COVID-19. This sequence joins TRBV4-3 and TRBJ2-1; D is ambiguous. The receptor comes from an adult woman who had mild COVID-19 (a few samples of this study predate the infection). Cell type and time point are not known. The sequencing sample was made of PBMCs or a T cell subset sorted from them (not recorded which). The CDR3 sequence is CASSQKRNNEQFF. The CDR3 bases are TGCGCCAGCAGCCAGAAAAGAAACAATGAGCAGTTCTTC.